Listed below are T cell receptor beta chains from one sample, sequenced in a study of T-cell reconstitution after alpha-beta-depleted transplantation in children. TCRdb used MiXCR to reprocess the PCR reads, holding one entry per CDR3 protein. Of hundreds of thousands of distinct CDR3 sequences in the sample, approximately 16% were seen once. The sequenced sample was PBMCs from the stem cell graft donor, obtained from the stem cell graft. The receptors derive from a human donor who donated a stem cell graft to a child with acute myeloid leukemia. Both conserved end residues are part of each CDR3. The D gene is left open where the match is weak. Expanded clones get a size class; other rows say once, few or many, or leave the size out.

D	V	J	size	DNA	CDR3
TRBD2	TRBV4-2	TRBJ2-5	many	TGTGCCAGCAGCGCCGGGACTAGGAGGGGAGAGACCCAGTACTTC	CASSAGTRRGETQYF
NA	TRBV27	TRBJ2-7	many	TGTGCCAGCAGTTGGGATAGCTCCTACGAGCAGTACTTC	CASSWDSSYEQYF
NA	TRBV24-1	TRBJ2-2	few	TGTGCCACCAGTGATTTGGTCTACGTAGGCACCGGGGAGCTGTTTTTT	CATSDLVYVGTGELFF
TRBD1	TRBV12-3/TRBV12-4	TRBJ1-6	many	TGTGCCAGCGGCAAGACAGGGCGGGATTCACCCCTCCACTTT	CASGKTGRDSPLHF
TRBD2	TRBV5-1	TRBJ2-3	NA	TGCGCCAGCGGCATAGCGGGTTACACAGATACGCAGTATTTT	CASGIAGYTDTQYF
NA	TRBV29-1	TRBJ1-2	many	TGCAGCGTTACGGTGCTCACGGGGGACTATGGCTACACCTTC	CSVTVLTGDYGYTF
TRBD2	TRBV24-1	TRBJ2-1	few	TGTGCCACCAGTGGGACTAGCTGGAATGAGCAGTTCTTC	CATSGTSWNEQFF
NA	TRBV7-9	TRBJ1-6	few	TGTGCCAGCAGCTTATCAAGGATTTCACCCCTCCACTTT	CASSLSRISPLHF
NA	TRBV5-1	TRBJ1-1	few	TGCGCCAGCAGCTTTTTTTCGACTGAGAACACTGAAGCTTTCTTT	CASSFFSTENTEAFF
NA	TRBV27	TRBJ2-7	few	TGTGCCAGCAGTTTTAGGGGGGGGGAGACCTACGAGCAGTACTTC	CASSFRGGETYEQYF
NA	TRBV5-4	TRBJ2-7	many	TGTGCCAGCAGCTTGGCCAGGGCCGCCTACGAGCAGTACTTC	CASSLARAAYEQYF
NA	TRBV29-1	TRBJ2-1	many	TGCAGCGTGGAGGGGGCAGGGAGTGGTGAGCAGTTCTTC	CSVEGAGSGEQFF
TRBD1	TRBV29-1	TRBJ1-5	many	TGCAGCGTTGCGGACAGGGGTTTTGGCAATCAGCCCCAGCATTTT	CSVADRGFGNQPQHF
NA	TRBV20-1	TRBJ1-1	NA	TGCAGTGTCTCTCAAGGGCTCGCGGGACCGAACACTGAAGCTTTCTTT	CSVSQGLAGPNTEAFF
NA	TRBV20-1	TRBJ1-6	many	TGCAGTGCTAGAGTCGCGACAGGCCTAGGGCCCCTCCACTTT	CSARVATGLGPLHF
TRBD2	TRBV4-3	TRBJ2-4	few	TGCGCCAGCAGCCACACAGTGGGGGGGGTGGGAAGAAACATTCAGTACTTC	CASSHTVGGVGRNIQYF
NA	TRBV9	TRBJ2-1	NA	TGTGCCAGCAGCGTAGAACCAGCATACAATGAGCAGTTCTTC	CASSVEPAYNEQFF
TRBD1	TRBV6-1	TRBJ1-2	NA	TGTGCCAGCAAGGGGGGAGGACAGGTCAACTATGGCTACACCTTC	CASKGGGQVNYGYTF
NA	TRBV29-1	TRBJ2-5	many	TGCAGCGTTGAAGGAGGACGAGAGACCCAGTACTTC	CSVEGGRETQYF
NA	TRBV20-1	TRBJ2-5	many	TGCAGTGCTAAACAGGGTGGCGGGGAGACCCAGTACTTC	CSAKQGGGETQYF
NA	TRBV15	TRBJ1-2	few	TGTGCCACCAGCAGAGGCAGAGCATATGGCTACACCTTC	CATSRGRAYGYTF
NA	TRBV28	TRBJ2-2	NA	TGTGCCAGCAATATGGCCTGGAACACCGGGGAGCTGTTTTTT	CASNMAWNTGELFF